This T cell receptor beta chain was captured in a study of T cells expressing NK-cell markers (dated by TCRdb to about 2020). About the full investigation: Three sorted T-cell subsets (CD3+CD56+NKG2C+, CD3+CD56+NKG2C- and CD3+CD56-NKG2C+) from about 8 donors had their TCR beta-chain repertoires profiled. The libraries were sequenced on Illumina HiSeq 2000/2500, MiSeq or NextSeq, producing 2 x 150 bp reads. The eight sequenced donors were randomly selected healthy volunteers, three men and five women. Seven of the eight sequenced donors were HCMV-seropositive and one was HCMV-seronegative. The paper's findings and limits, for the study overall: For five or six donors, the dominant CD3+CD56+NKG2C+ clonotypes were among the top 10 CD8+ clonotypes and accounted for about 1.0-7.0% of CD8+ T cells. It remained unclear whether the expanded NKG2C-expressing T cell clones were specific for HCMV antigens. Those dominant clonotypes were again the most abundant among CD3+CD56-NKG2C+ cells in a handful of donors, at roughly 25-60.1%.

In the germline V gene (reference sequence), CDR1 corresponds to LGHDT and CDR2 to YNNKEL. Reading from cysteine to phenylalanine, the CDR3 counts 12 amino acids. The nucleotide record is missing. A commercial ELISA kit detecting HCMV-specific IgG in serum was used to determine HCMV serostatus. Ficoll density gradient centrifugation was used to isolate peripheral blood mononuclear cells from blood. Remarks on this clonotype: Its binding antigen is unknown.

The run used an Illumina HiSeq 2000. 5'RACE template switching, by which a universal primer site and unique molecular identifiers were added, was used to make TCR beta cDNA libraries. cDNA synthesis was primed from the TCR beta constant segment, followed by two successive PCR amplification steps. Concerning the study's data processing: Reads were demultiplexed and grouped by UMI with MIGEC, and clonotypes were assembled and quantified with MiTCR. To remove erroneous sequences, TCR cDNA sequences were retained only when supported by two or more reads. The tcR package was used for downstream repertoire analysis, and clonotypes were matched between fractions using CDR3 nucleotide sequence together with V segment. VDJmatch was used to annotate antigen specificity against VDJdb, with one amino acid substitution in CDR3 permitted. Each CDR3 protein sequence appears as one entry after TCRdb reprocessed the reads, and no DNA is included. The V and J calls were not made by the authors but by TCRdb's processing. In this sample's table one finds over 150,000 distinct CDR3 sequences. The ten largest clones represent roughly 21% of the sample.

The material sequenced was blood T cells: a sorted CD56 or NKG2C T cell subset, CD4+ or CD8+ T cells, or bulk PBMC T cells (not recorded which). This TCR was recovered from a man aged 18-69 years in good health. The rearrangement joined TRBV3-1 to TRBJ2-3. The CDR3 in this case is CASSQGTDTQYF.